This TCR beta chain was recovered during a study of PD-1 blockade in classical Hodgkin lymphoma. Findings and limits, study-wide: Reasons behind the repertoire differences stay unclear, perhaps disease activity or earlier therapy. Individuals who commenced nivolumab within less than 1 year of ASCT were excluded. As was reported, newly diagnosed patients showed lower baseline TCR diversity than healthy donors did.

About this clone: Its target is unknown.

Germline V gene lookup returns CDR1 MNHEY and CDR2 SVGAGI. V shed 8 bases and J shed 1 base, with 17 bases lying between them. This CDR3 is 15 amino acids long. The data were produced by immunoSEQ multiplex PCR, yet TCRdb's version contains in-frame clones alone and is incomplete. The repertoire holds 80,000 to 100,000 clones, with roughly 79% as singletons. Exposure to brentuximab vedotin varied, and each patient had relapsed following autologous stem cell transplantation. Reported best responses ranged across complete response, partial response or progressive disease. The TCR was taken from a human donor with classical Hodgkin lymphoma. V gene TRBV6-5 combines with J gene TRBJ1-1; D might be TRBD1 (5 bases). The sequencing used peripheral blood mononuclear cells (PBMCs), collected before the second cycle of nivolumab. The CDR3 sequence is CASQYRTASNTEAFF. For the CDR3, the DNA is TGTGCCAGCCAGTACAGGACCGCATCGAACACTGAAGCTTTCTTT.